This record looks at one T cell receptor beta chain sequence and its context. This clone appeared a single time. Its cognate antigen has yet to be identified. Base-call qualities are not available, and no considerably larger clone is one nucleotide away. PBMCs were isolated by density centrifugation and stained for CD3, CD4 and CD8, after which CD4+ and CD8+ T cells were sorted on a FACSAria. Scalp biopsies and blood samples were provided by unaffected controls. This sample is drawn from a study of CD8+ T cells in alopecia areata (dated by TCRdb to the late 2010s). Broadly, across the study: High-throughput TCRbeta sequencing was used to examine T cell clonal expansion in alopecia areata in both the C3H/HeJ mouse model and human patients. In humans, TCRbeta sequencing was performed on scalp tissue and on sorted CD4+ and CD8+ peripheral blood T cells from healthy controls and from patients with patchy or totalis/universalis alopecia areata. The RNA source kit depended on sample type: the PAXgene miRNA kit for fixed scalp, the miRNeasy kit for PBMCs, and the RNeasy kit for mouse skin. Clonality in the scalp was compared among normal scalp (n=4), patchy alopecia areata scalp (n=8), and alopecia totalis/universalis scalp (n=8). TCRbeta CDR3 regions were amplified by immunoSEQ multiplex PCR with 35 Vbeta forward and 13 Jbeta reverse primers. Summary of the overall study and its limitations: Scalp TCR repertoire analysis is complicated because resident alphabeta T cells in normal human skin are also sequenced, whereas mouse skin is dominated by gammadelta T cells. Compared with mice, TCR sequences shared between patients were less clear, possibly partly because of HLA diversity across the patient population. Lesional scalp, especially in alopecia totalis/universalis, showed higher clonality and more expanded CD8+ clones than normal scalp, suggesting antigenic drive.

The CDR3 holds 14 amino acids from the cysteine to the phenylalanine. Only the CDR3 DNA is retained, 42 bases long and in frame from the first base. The germline V gene specifies MGHDK as CDR1 and SYGVNS as CDR2. Ends trimmed: V by 2 bases, J by 4 bases; bases unmatched to a gene: 4. Libraries came from the immunoSEQ multiplex PCR assay. To provide template for TCR sequencing, every sample had RNA extracted and reverse transcribed into cDNA. SuperScript III was used to make first-strand cDNA, primed with a 2:1 mix of oligo-dT and random hexamers. A synthetic immune receptor repertoire was used to assess amplification bias, and residual bias was removed computationally. In the source study's methods: Raw reads were preprocessed to remove errors, and CDR3 was defined according to IMGT conventions as the region from the conserved cysteine to phenylalanine. Clonality was calculated as 1 minus Shannon entropy normalized by log2 of the number of productive unique TCRs. Whether each scalp clone was CD4 or CD8 was inferred by checking scalp TCRbeta sequences against the CD4 and CD8 repertoires from sorted blood. TCRdb took this table from immuneACCESS and kept in-frame rearrangements with V and J called. Such tables lack part of the clones; where checked against another copy, unresolved V genes explain under half of the gap, and the rest is unexplained. For V, J and clone size, that table is used; D and trimming come from the DNA. The sample yields 150,000 to 200,000 clones; 55% to 65% were counted once. 4.5% to 5% of the sample belongs to the ten largest clones.

Rearrangement joined TRBV25-1 to TRBJ2-5; 7 bases in between match TRBD1. Material: CD4+ T cells sorted from blood. This sequence was found in a human donor in good health. The encoded CDR3 is CASSEGDSGETQYF. Here is the DNA: TGTGCCAGCAGTGAAGGGGACAGCGGAGAGACCCAGTACTTC.